This T cell receptor (beta chain) is from a study of Tregs in tolerant kidney transplant recipients. V was trimmed by 0 bases and J by 5 bases, leaving 12 bases between them. This CDR3 is 15 amino acids long. CDR1 and CDR2 (germline): SGHRS, YFSETQ. The data were produced by immunoSEQ multiplex PCR, yet TCRdb's version contains in-frame clones alone and is incomplete. This repertoire shows 90,000 or so clones, around 90% found once; its top ten account for roughly 5%. The source is a human donor in good health. The sequenced material came from CD8+ T cells from blood. The rearrangement links TRBV5-1 to TRBJ2-1; D call uncertain. The chain's CDR3 is CASSLAWAPNNEQFF. The DNA of the CDR3 is TGCGCCAGCAGCTTGGCGTGGGCACCCAACAATGAGCAGTTCTTC.